A selection of T cell receptor beta chains follows, all from one sample in a study of T-cell reconstitution after alpha-beta-depleted transplantation in children. From the PCR reads, TCRdb called clonotypes with MiXCR, one entry per CDR3 protein. The repertoire includes 500,000 to 650,000 distinct CDR3 sequences, 9.5% to 12% of them detected once, and 14% sits in the top ten. The starting material was PBMCs, mostly from graft donor cells, obtained 180 days after TCRalphabeta/CD19-depleted stem cell transplant. The receptors come from a female patient under 10 years old who had a stem cell transplant for aplastic anemia, so the T cells may come from the graft donor. Each CDR3 is given with its conserved first and last residue. D genes are given only for firm matches. A row's size may be missing; if present it is once, few, many or a size class.

CDR3	DNA	V	J	D	size
CASSPNPTSGGFGDEQFF	TGTGCCAGCAGCCCGAACCCGACTAGCGGGGGTTTTGGGGATGAGCAGTTCTTC	TRBV9	TRBJ2-1	TRBD2	few
CASISVLGETQYF	TGTGCCAGTATTAGCGTACTGGGGGAGACCCAGTACTTC	TRBV11-2	TRBJ2-5	-	few
CASSSLYTSGSYNEQFF	TGTGCCAGCAGCTCCCTCTACACTAGCGGCTCCTACAATGAGCAGTTCTTC	TRBV11-2	TRBJ2-1	TRBD2	few
CAIKTSGSCEQYF	TGTGCCATTAAAACTAGCGGGAGTTGCGAGCAGTACTTC	TRBV7-9	TRBJ2-7	TRBD2	-
CATSRDLSPFPPDTQYF	TGTGCCACCAGCAGAGATCTTAGCCCTTTCCCCCCAGATACGCAGTATTTT	TRBV15	TRBJ2-3	-	-
CASSARQGANYGYTF	TGCGCCAGCAGCGCCCGACAGGGGGCTAACTATGGCTACACCTTC	TRBV10-2	TRBJ1-2	TRBD1	-
CSARDSAGGITDTQYF	TGCAGTGCTAGAGATTCGGCGGGAGGGATCACAGATACGCAGTATTTT	TRBV20-1	TRBJ2-3	TRBD2	few
CASTQRGGLQETQYF	TGTGCCAGCACCCAGCGGGGGGGCCTCCAAGAGACCCAGTACTTC	TRBV12-3/TRBV12-4	TRBJ2-5	TRBD2	many
CASSLIGGLAGGGSTDTQYF	TGTGCCAGCAGTTTAATTGGTGGTCTAGCGGGAGGGGGAAGCACAGATACGCAGTATTTT	TRBV28	TRBJ2-3	TRBD2	-
CASSGGRNYEQYF	TGTGCCAGCAGTGGCGGGAGAAACTACGAGCAGTACTTC	TRBV28	TRBJ2-7	TRBD2	many
CASSRRGAQETQYF	TGTGCCAGCAGCCGAAGGGGGGCGCAAGAGACCCAGTACTTC	TRBV7-2	TRBJ2-5	-	few
CASTRAGTGFQPQHF	TGTGCCAGCACCCGAGCCGGGACAGGGTTTCAGCCCCAGCATTTT	TRBV12-3/TRBV12-4	TRBJ1-5	TRBD1	many
CASSLSHEETQYF	TGTGCCAGCAGCTTGAGCCATGAAGAGACCCAGTACTTC	TRBV11-2	TRBJ2-5	-	few
CAWRDSSYEQFF	TGTGCCTGGAGGGACAGTTCGTATGAGCAGTTCTTC	TRBV30	TRBJ2-1	-	-
CASSPQTALWGANVLTF	TGTGCCAGCAGTCCTCAGACAGCACTTTGGGGGGCCAACGTCCTGACTTTC	TRBV12-3/TRBV12-4	TRBJ2-6	-	-
CASSLEGPYGYTF	TGTGCCAGCAGCTTGGAAGGTCCCTATGGCTACACCTTC	TRBV5-5	TRBJ1-2	-	few
CAISGQGNTEAFF	TGTGCCATCAGTGGCCAGGGGAACACTGAAGCTTTCTTT	TRBV10-3	TRBJ1-1	-	few
CASSATADTQYF	TGTGCCAGCAGCGCCACCGCAGATACGCAGTATTTT	TRBV11-3	TRBJ2-3	-	-
CASSYRGTGLGDTQYF	TGTGCCAGCAGTTACCGCGGGACAGGGCTGGGGGATACGCAGTATTTT	TRBV6-5	TRBJ2-3	TRBD1	-
CASTAGAFSTEQFF	TGTGCCAGCACTGCGGGAGCGTTTAGTACTGAGCAGTTCTTC	TRBV12-3/TRBV12-4	TRBJ2-1	TRBD2	many
CASSWRLDSTDTQYF	TGTGCCAGCAGCTGGCGACTAGACAGCACAGATACGCAGTATTTT	TRBV7-9	TRBJ2-3	-	few
CASSHVGGNGRAYEQYF	TGTGCCAGCAGCCACGTGGGGGGCAACGGGAGAGCTTACGAGCAGTACTTC	TRBV5-4	TRBJ2-7	-	many
CASSPERTAQETQYF	TGTGCCAGCAGCCCTGAGCGGACCGCACAAGAGACCCAGTACTTC	TRBV7-2	TRBJ2-5	-	-
CASSVPGANYGYTF	TGTGCCAGCAGCGTCCCGGGGGCAAACTATGGCTACACCTTC	TRBV9	TRBJ1-2	-	-
CATSRAGTIGRETQYF	TGTGCCACCAGCAGAGCGGGGACAATTGGGCGGGAGACCCAGTACTTC	TRBV15	TRBJ2-5	-	-
CTCSFRQGRVISNQPQHF	TGTACCTGCAGTTTCCGACAGGGCCGCGTTATAAGCAATCAGCCCCAGCATTTT	TRBV6-4	TRBJ1-5	TRBD1	-
CASSLGTGRYSNQPQHF	TGTGCCAGCAGCTTAGGGACAGGGAGGTATAGCAATCAGCCCCAGCATTTT	TRBV7-9	TRBJ1-5	TRBD1	-
CASSLRGLAGGTDTQYF	TGCGCCAGCAGCCTACGCGGACTAGCGGGAGGCACAGATACGCAGTATTTT	TRBV4-3	TRBJ2-3	TRBD2	-
CGTRSCFVRRGTYEQYF	TGTGGCACCCGGTCATGCTTCGTCCGCCGGGGTACCTACGAGCAGTACTTC	TRBV15	TRBJ2-7	-	-